These 9 T cell receptor beta chains share one sample of origin, sequenced in a study of identical twins. TCRdb reprocessed the 5' RACE reads with MiXCR, giving one entry per CDR3 protein. The sample records about 280,000 distinct CDR3 sequences, more than 6.5% being singletons. In addition, the sample was reused for a study of yellow fever vaccine responses in identical twins.

The sample comprised memory (CD45RO+) T cells sorted from blood. These receptors were taken from a woman under 30 in good health.

The chain recombines TRBV29-1 with TRBJ1-1, with D maybe TRBD1 (5 bases). Trimming removed 4 bases from V and 4 bases from J, with 13 bases in between. The CDR3 totals 13 residues. CDR1 and CDR2 from the germline V gene are SQVTM and ANQGSEA. This CDR3 is CSVARDGGTEAFF. CDR3 coding DNA: TGCAGCGTTGCCAGGGACGGGGGCACTGAAGCTTTCTTT.

V is TRBV5-1 and J is TRBJ2-3, with 7 bases aligning to TRBD1. This CDR3 is built from 15 residues. Germline V gene data show CDR1 as SGHRS and CDR2 as YFSETQ. Trimming cost V 7 bases and J 1 base; bases outside gene matches: 9. CDR3 sequence: CASGRGNTGTDTQYF. The CDR3 nucleotides read TGCGCCAGCGGCAGGGGGAATACGGGCACAGATACGCAGTATTTT.

This clonotype has only a few counts. The rearrangement joins TRBV5-1 to TRBJ2-7; 10 positions agree with TRBD1. The CDR3 length is 17 residues. CDR1 and CDR2 (germline): SGHRS, YFSETQ. Germline trimming cut 4 bases from V and 3 bases from J; bases unmatched to any gene: 13. In DNA form, the CDR3 reads TGCGCCAGCAGCCCCGGGACAGGGGATCCCTCCTACTACGAGCAGTACGTC. Its protein product is CASSPGTGDPSYYEQYV.

This clonotype has only a few counts. V usage is TRBV3-1 and J usage is TRBJ2-1, with D perhaps TRBD1 (5 bases). Trimming took off 5 bases at V and 6 bases at J, with 11 bases between the two ends. The CDR3 extends over 13 amino acids. The germline gives CDR1 LGHDT, CDR2 YNNKEL (reference sequence). CDR3 sequence reads: CASSLRQFNEQFF. CDR3 coding DNA: TGTGCCAGCAGCTTACGACAGTTCAATGAGCAGTTCTTC.

This clonotype came up many times. The V call is TRBV18, the J call TRBJ2-7; D is unclear. Germline CDR1 reads KGHSH; CDR2 reads LQKENI. The length of the CDR3 is 12 residues. V was shortened by 0 bases and J by 3 bases, with 3 bases between the two germline ends. CDR3 DNA: TGTGCCAGCTCACCACCTAGCTACGAGCAGTACTTC. This sequence encodes CASSPPSYEQYF.

The V call is TRBV10-3, the J call TRBJ2-3; 13 bases are a match to TRBD2. V was pared by 6 bases and J by 5 bases, with 5 bases of the junction left unmatched. The CDR3 totals 15 residues. Germline CDR1 is ENHRY and CDR2 is SYGVKD. Here the CDR3 DNA reads TGTGCCATCAGAGGGACTAGCGGGATGGGAGATACGCAGTATTTT. Translating gives CAIRGTSGMGDTQYF.

This clonotype has at least ten counts. The chain couples TRBV2 to TRBJ2-2; 10 nucleotides line up with TRBD2. Germline values: CDR1 SNHLY, CDR2 FYNNEI. The V and J ends lost 7 bases and 4 bases, in that order; junction bases with no gene match: 6. CDR3 length equals 15 residues. The CDR3 protein is CASIPTSGSTGELFF. CDR3 nucleotide sequence: TGTGCCAGCATCCCGACTAGCGGGTCCACCGGGGAGCTGTTTTTT. Combining the CDR3 with reference TRBV2 and TRBJ2-2 gives the whole variable domain EPEVTQTPSHQVTQMGQEVILRCVPISNHLYFYWYRQILGQKVEFLVSFYNNEISEKSEIFDDQFSVERPDGSNFTLKIRSTKLEDSAMYFCASIPTSGSTGELFFGEGSRLTVL.

This clonotype was found a few times. This chain uses TRBV20-1 with TRBJ2-4; 7 nucleotides agree with TRBD2. Per germline, CDR1 DFQATT and CDR2 SNEGSKA (reference sequence). The CDR3 totals 14 residues. Trimming at V came to 5 bases and at J to 2 bases, leaving 6 bases not matched to a gene. The CDR3 bases are TGCAGTGCTCCTGAGGGAGGGCCCAAAAACATTCAGTACTTC. Translated: CSAPEGGPKNIQYF.

This clonotype was counted between two and nine times. This rearrangement joins TRBV20-1 to TRBJ2-3; TRBD2 matches 11 bases. Germline V gives CDR1 DFQATT, CDR2 SNEGSKA (reference sequence). V lost 7 bases, J lost 12 bases, and 6 bases stayed unmatched. CDR3 length: 11 amino acids. CDR3 DNA sequence: TGCAGTGTCGGGGGACTAGCGGTACAGTATTTT. It specifies CSVGGLAVQYF.